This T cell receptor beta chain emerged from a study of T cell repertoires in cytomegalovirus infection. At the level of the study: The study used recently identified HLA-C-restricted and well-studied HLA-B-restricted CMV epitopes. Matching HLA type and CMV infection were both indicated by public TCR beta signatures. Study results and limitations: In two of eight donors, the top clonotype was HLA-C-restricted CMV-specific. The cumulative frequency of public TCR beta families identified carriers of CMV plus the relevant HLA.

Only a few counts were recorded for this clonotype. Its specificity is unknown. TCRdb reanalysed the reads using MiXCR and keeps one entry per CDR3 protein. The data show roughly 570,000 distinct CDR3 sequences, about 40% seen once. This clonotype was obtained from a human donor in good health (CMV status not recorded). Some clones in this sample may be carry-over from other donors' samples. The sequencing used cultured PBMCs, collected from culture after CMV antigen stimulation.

CDR3 protein: CAISGPWGSGQETQYF. In DNA form, the CDR3 reads TGTGCCATCAGTGGTCCCTGGGGTAGCGGACAAGAGACCCAGTACTTC. This sequence joins TRBV10-3 and TRBJ2-5; a weak D match, TRBD2 (6 bases). The V end was cut by 4 bases, the J end by 2 bases, with 17 bases between. Germline CDR1 ENHRY, CDR2 SYGVKD. The CDR3 contains 16 residues.